The rows below give T cell receptor beta chains drawn from one sample of a study of T cells expressing NK-cell markers. Using the 5' RACE reads, TCRdb records one entry per CDR3 protein without DNA. This listing includes roughly 420,000 distinct CDR3 sequences. Material for sequencing was blood T cells: a sorted CD56 or NKG2C T cell subset, CD4+ or CD8+ T cells, or bulk PBMC T cells (not recorded which). These receptors were obtained from a woman aged 18-70 years in good health. Both conserved end residues are part of each CDR3.

CDR3: CASSGKTGNTEAFF; V: TRBV12-3/TRBV12-4; J: TRBJ1-1
CDR3: CASSSALFLDTQYF; V: TRBV5-4; J: TRBJ2-3
CDR3: CASSSISWLYNEQFF; V: TRBV11-2; J: TRBJ2-1
CDR3: CSADPGQRETQYF; V: TRBV29-1; J: TRBJ2-5
CDR3: CASTYRGLLNYGYTF; V: TRBV6-2/TRBV6-3; J: TRBJ1-2
CDR3: CSARVFGGAGVSSGANVLTF; V: TRBV20-1; J: TRBJ2-6
CDR3: CASSARDRVIYGYTF; V: TRBV21-1; J: TRBJ1-2
CDR3: CASSPRGSGGYTF; V: TRBV7-2; J: TRBJ1-2
CDR3: CASSRTAGGSYNEQFF; V: TRBV7-3; J: TRBJ2-1
CDR3: CASSSSPLMAYEQYF; V: TRBV5-1; J: TRBJ2-7
CDR3: CASSTLWGEGELFF; V: TRBV11-2; J: TRBJ2-2
CDR3: CASSLGNGNYGYTF; V: TRBV28; J: TRBJ1-2
CDR3: CSFSSGGQETQYF; V: TRBV20-1; J: TRBJ2-5
CDR3: CASSESQGVWQPQHF; V: TRBV27; J: TRBJ1-5
CDR3: CSARTGNTDTQYF; V: TRBV20-1; J: TRBJ2-3
CDR3: CATSRESGYQETQYF; V: TRBV15; J: TRBJ2-5
CDR3: CASSHPRGRTDTQYF; V: TRBV3-1; J: TRBJ2-3
CDR3: CASSLRQGNIQYF; V: TRBV7-2; J: TRBJ2-4